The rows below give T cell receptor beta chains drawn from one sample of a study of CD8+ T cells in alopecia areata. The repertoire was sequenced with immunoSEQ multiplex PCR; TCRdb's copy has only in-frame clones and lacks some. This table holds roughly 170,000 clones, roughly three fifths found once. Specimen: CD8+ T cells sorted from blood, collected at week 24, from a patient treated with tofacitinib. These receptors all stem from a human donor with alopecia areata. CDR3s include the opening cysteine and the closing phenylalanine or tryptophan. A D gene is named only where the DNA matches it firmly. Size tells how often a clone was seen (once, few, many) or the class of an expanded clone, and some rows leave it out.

CDR3 protein: CASSFPGGYGYTF; CDR3 DNA: TGTGCCAGCAGCTTTCCGGGAGGGTATGGCTACACCTTC; clone size: -; V gene: TRBV5-6; J gene: TRBJ1-2; D gene: -
CDR3 protein: CASSQVVSQPQHF; CDR3 DNA: TGCGCCAGCAGCCAAGTCGTTAGTCAGCCCCAGCATTTT; clone size: -; V gene: TRBV4-1; J gene: TRBJ1-5; D gene: -
CDR3 protein: CASSLAGGPFKYGYEQFF; CDR3 DNA: TGTGCCAGCAGCTTAGCGGGGGGGCCTTTCAAGTACGGATATGAGCAGTTCTTC; clone size: few; V gene: TRBV13; J gene: TRBJ2-1; D gene: TRBD2
CDR3 protein: CASSLSGVNEQFF; CDR3 DNA: TGCGCCAGCAGCTTGAGTGGGGTCAATGAGCAGTTCTTC; clone size: few; V gene: TRBV5-1; J gene: TRBJ2-1; D gene: -
CDR3 protein: CASSLSGGGELFF; CDR3 DNA: TGCGCCAGCAGCTTGTCCGGCGGCGGGGAGCTGTTTTTT; clone size: few; V gene: TRBV5-1; J gene: TRBJ2-2; D gene: -
CDR3 protein: CASSFWGDEQYF; CDR3 DNA: TGTGCCAGCAGCTTTTGGGGAGACGAGCAGTACTTC; clone size: -; V gene: TRBV5-6; J gene: TRBJ2-7; D gene: -
CDR3 protein: CASSEWEGTGANVLTF; CDR3 DNA: TGTGCCAGCAGTGAATGGGAGGGCACCGGGGCCAACGTCCTGACTTTC; clone size: -; V gene: TRBV25-1; J gene: TRBJ2-6; D gene: TRBD2
CDR3 protein: CASSRGLKGRDEKLFF; CDR3 DNA: TGCGCCAGCAGTCGTGGGTTGAAAGGGCGGGATGAAAAACTGTTTTTT; clone size: -; V gene: TRBV4-1; J gene: TRBJ1-4; D gene: -
CDR3 protein: CAWDRGASNYGYTF; CDR3 DNA: TGTGCCTGGGACAGGGGGGCGAGTAACTATGGCTACACCTTC; clone size: -; V gene: TRBV30; J gene: TRBJ1-2; D gene: TRBD1
CDR3 protein: CASSFGQPNYGYTF; CDR3 DNA: TGTGCCAGCAGCTTTGGACAGCCTAACTATGGCTACACCTTC; clone size: once; V gene: TRBV5-8; J gene: TRBJ1-2; D gene: -
CDR3 protein: CASQSIRGYNEQFF; CDR3 DNA: TGCGCCAGCCAATCGATCAGGGGGTACAATGAGCAGTTCTTC; clone size: -; V gene: TRBV5-1; J gene: TRBJ2-1; D gene: TRBD1
CDR3 protein: CASGSTGARYVKQFF; CDR3 DNA: TGCGCCAGCGGTTCGACAGGGGCAAGGTATGTCAAGCAGTTCTTC; clone size: -; V gene: TRBV5-1; J gene: TRBJ2-1; D gene: TRBD1
CDR3 protein: CASTGANYEQYF; CDR3 DNA: TGTGCCAGCACGGGAGCAAACTACGAGCAGTACTTC; clone size: few; V gene: TRBV6-1; J gene: TRBJ2-7; D gene: -
CDR3 protein: CASTQGSVDEQFF; CDR3 DNA: TGTGCCAGCACCCAAGGATCCGTCGATGAGCAGTTCTTC; clone size: few; V gene: TRBV6-5; J gene: TRBJ2-1; D gene: -
CDR3 protein: CASTPGGTYEQYF; CDR3 DNA: TGTGCCAGCACCCCGGGGGGGACCTACGAGCAGTACTTC; clone size: -; V gene: TRBV2; J gene: TRBJ2-7; D gene: TRBD2